This T cell receptor beta chain was observed in a study of shared clonotypes between healthy human individuals. Only in-frame clones appear in the TCRdb table, and some are missing; sequencing was by immunoSEQ multiplex PCR. The sample consists of around 510,000 clones, about 80% of them appearing once. The CDR3 consists of 17 residues. Germline CDR1 and CDR2: LGHNA and YNFKEQ. V shed 0 bases and J shed 4 bases, with 17 bases lying between them. The V gene is TRBV4-2, the J gene TRBJ2-3, with D possibly matching TRBD1 (6 bases). The specimen sequenced was PBMCs. The sequence derives from a middle-aged woman in good health. Some clones in this sample may be carry-over from other donors' samples. In nucleotides, the CDR3 is TGTGCCAGCAGCCAAGATAGGACAGTCTCAGGTTCAGATACGCAGTATTTT. Protein product: CASSQDRTVSGSDTQYF.